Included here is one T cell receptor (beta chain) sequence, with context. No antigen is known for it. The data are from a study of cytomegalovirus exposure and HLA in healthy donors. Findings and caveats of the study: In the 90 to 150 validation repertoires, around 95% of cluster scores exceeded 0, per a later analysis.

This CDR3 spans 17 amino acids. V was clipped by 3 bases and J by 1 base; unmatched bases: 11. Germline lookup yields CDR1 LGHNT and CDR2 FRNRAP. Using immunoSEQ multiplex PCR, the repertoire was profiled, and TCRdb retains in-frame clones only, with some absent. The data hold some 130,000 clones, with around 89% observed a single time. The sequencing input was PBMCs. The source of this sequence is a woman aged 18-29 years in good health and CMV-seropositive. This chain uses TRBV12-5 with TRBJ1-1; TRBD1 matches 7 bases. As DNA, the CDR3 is TGTGCTAGTGGTTTCTTGTACATGACAGGGTCGAACACTGAAGCTTTCTTT. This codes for CASGFLYMTGSNTEAFF.